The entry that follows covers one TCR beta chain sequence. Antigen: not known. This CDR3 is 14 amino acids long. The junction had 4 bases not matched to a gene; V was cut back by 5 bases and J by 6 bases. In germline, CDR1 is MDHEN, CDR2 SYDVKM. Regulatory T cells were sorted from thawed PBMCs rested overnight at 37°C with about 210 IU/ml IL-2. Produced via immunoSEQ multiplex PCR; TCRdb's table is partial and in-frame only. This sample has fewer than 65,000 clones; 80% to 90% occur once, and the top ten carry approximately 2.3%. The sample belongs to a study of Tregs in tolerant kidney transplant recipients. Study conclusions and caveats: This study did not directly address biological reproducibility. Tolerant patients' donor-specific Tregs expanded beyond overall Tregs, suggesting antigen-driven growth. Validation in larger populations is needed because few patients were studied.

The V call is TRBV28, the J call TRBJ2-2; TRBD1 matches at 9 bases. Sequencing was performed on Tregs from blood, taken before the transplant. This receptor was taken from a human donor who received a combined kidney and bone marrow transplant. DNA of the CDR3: TGTGCCAGCAGTGCACACAGGGGGCCCGGGGAGCTGTTTTTT. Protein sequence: CASSAHRGPGELFF.